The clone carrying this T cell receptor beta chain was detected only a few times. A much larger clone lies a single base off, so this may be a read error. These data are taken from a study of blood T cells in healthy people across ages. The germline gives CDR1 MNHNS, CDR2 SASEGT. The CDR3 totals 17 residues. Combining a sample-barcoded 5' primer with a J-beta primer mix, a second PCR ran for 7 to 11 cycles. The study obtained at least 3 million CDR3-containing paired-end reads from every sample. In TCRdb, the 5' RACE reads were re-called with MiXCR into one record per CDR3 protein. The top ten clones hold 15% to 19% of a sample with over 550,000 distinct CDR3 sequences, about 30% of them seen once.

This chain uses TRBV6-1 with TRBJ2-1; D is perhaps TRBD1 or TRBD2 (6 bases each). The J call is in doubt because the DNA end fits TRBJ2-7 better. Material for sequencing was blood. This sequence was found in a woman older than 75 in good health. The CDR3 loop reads CASSEVFSGAAYNEQYF. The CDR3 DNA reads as TGTGCCAGCAGTGAAGTGTTCTCGGGGGCGGCCTACAATGAGCAGTACTTC.